The count of the clone carrying this T cell receptor beta chain is one. The data belong to a study of CD8 T cells in Susac syndrome. TCR beta sequencing was performed on blood CD8+ and CD4+ T cells. The RNA, about 0.5 to 1 ug, was put through reverse transcription using random hexamers. TCRdb recomputed calls from the immunoSEQ multiplex PCR reads with MiXCR, one row per CDR3 protein. The sample lists over 150,000 distinct CDR3 sequences, roughly 94% occurring once. The origin of this receptor is a human donor with Susac syndrome. The specimen sequenced was CD4+ T cells from PBMCs.

The DNA for the CDR3 is TGTGCCAGCAGTTTAATTGGGCGGGACGACAATGAGCAGTTCTTC. Translated, it gives CASSLIGRDDNEQFF. The chain is built from TRBV28 and TRBJ2-1; possibly TRBD2 for D (6 bases). Germline values: CDR1 MDHEN, CDR2 SYDVKM. This CDR3 spans 15 amino acids. Trimming removed 2 bases from V and 5 bases from J, with 13 bases in between.